The next 8 T cell receptor beta chains were all read from a single sample in a study of cytomegalovirus exposure and HLA in healthy donors. In the PCR, 60 Vbeta and 13 Jbeta primers were used. The repertoire was sequenced with immunoSEQ multiplex PCR; TCRdb's copy has only in-frame clones and lacks some. The sample includes approximately 240,000 clones, 70% to 85% seen only once; the top ten take 2.5% to 3%. What was sequenced was PBMCs. The receptors originated from a woman aged 55-75 years in good health and CMV-seropositive.

The rearrangement joins TRBV5-4 to TRBJ1-1, with 7 positions matching TRBD1. This CDR3 is 17 amino acids long. CDR1 is SGHNT, CDR2 YYREEE, per germline (reference sequence). Germline trimming cut 5 bases from V and 2 bases from J; bases unmatched to any gene: 15. The DNA of the CDR3 is TGTGCCAGCAGTCTGGCGGCAGGGGGTCCTGGCAACACTGAAGCTTTCTTT. Translation gives CASSLAAGGPGNTEAFF.

This chain joins TRBV19 and TRBJ2-7; TRBD1 matches 8 bases. Germline lookup yields CDR1 LNHDA and CDR2 SQIVND (reference sequence). Trimming took 9 bases from V and 5 from J; bases not matched to a gene: 6. CDR3 length: 12 residues. The CDR3 loop is CASRDRFNEQYF. For the CDR3, the DNA is TGTGCCAGCCGGGACAGGTTTAACGAGCAGTACTTC.

This sequence joins TRBV6-1 and TRBJ2-7, with D possibly being TRBD2 (6 bases). CDR1 MNHNS and CDR2 SASEGT come from the germline V gene. With 6 bases removed from V and 2 bases from J, the gap between germline ends came to 14 bases. This CDR3 contains 14 residues. CDR3 region: CASRTGTSTYEQYF. Written as DNA, the CDR3 is TGTGCCAGCAGAACCGGGACTTCTACCTACGAGCAGTACTTC.

Points on this clone: Other nucleotide sequences in the sample specify the same CDR3. J is TRBJ1-2 and V is TRBV6-5; TRBD1 is a possible D gene (5 bases). Germline assignment: CDR1 MNHEY and CDR2 SVGAGI. CDR3 size: 13 residues. The V end lost 9 bases, the J end lost 1 base, and 12 bases lay between the germline ends. The CDR3 protein is CASSLTDNYGYTF. In DNA, the CDR3 is TGTGCCAGTAGTCTGACAGATAACTATGGCTACACCTTC.

The chain couples TRBV19 to TRBJ2-3; 12 bases agree with TRBD2. CDR3 length: 14 amino acids. V lost 10 bases and J lost 2; bases outside the gene matches: 4. Germline loops: CDR1 LNHDA, CDR2 SQIVND (reference sequence). The CDR3: CATASGGDTDTQYF. DNA for the CDR3: TGTGCCACCGCTAGCGGGGGGGACACAGATACGCAGTATTTT.

V gene TRBV11-3 combines with J gene TRBJ2-3; TRBD2 aligns across 12 bases. The CDR3 is 18 amino acids. Germline V gene data show CDR1 as SGHNT and CDR2 as YENEEA. V trimming: 1 base; J trimming: 3 bases; junction bases outside the gene matches: 8. The CDR3 is CASSLGLTSGSKTDTQYF. CDR3 coding DNA: TGTGCCAGCAGCTTAGGCCTGACTAGCGGGAGTAAGACAGATACGCAGTATTTT.

The rearrangement links TRBV6-4 to TRBJ2-1, with 7 bases matching TRBD2. CDR1 is MRHNA and CDR2 is SNTAGT in the germline V gene. This CDR3 region has 14 residues. V dropped 2 bases and J dropped 9; count of bases not matched to a gene: 7. The chain's CDR3 is CASSDGLGYGEQFF. The CDR3 DNA reads as TGTGCCAGCAGTGACGGACTAGGGTACGGTGAGCAGTTCTTC.

In this sample, this clone turned up a few times. The rearrangement joins TRBV14 to TRBJ2-1; 7 bases map to TRBD2. The germline CDR1 and CDR2 sequences are SGHDN and FVKESK. The CDR3 has 18 amino acids. Unmatched junction bases numbered 12, after V lost 4 bases and J lost 0 bases. The CDR3 DNA is TGTGCCAGCAGCCCGCGGGACTACCCACTCGACTCCTACAATGAGCAGTTCTTC. Its protein product is CASSPRDYPLDSYNEQFF.